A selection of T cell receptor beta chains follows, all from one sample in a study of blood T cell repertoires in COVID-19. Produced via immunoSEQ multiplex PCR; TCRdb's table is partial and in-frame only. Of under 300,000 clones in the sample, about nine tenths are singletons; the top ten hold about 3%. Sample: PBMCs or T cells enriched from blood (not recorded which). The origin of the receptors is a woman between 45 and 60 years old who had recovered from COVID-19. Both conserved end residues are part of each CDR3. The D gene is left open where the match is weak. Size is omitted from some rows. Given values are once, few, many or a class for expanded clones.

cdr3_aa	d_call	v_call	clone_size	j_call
CATSWSSGITGELFF	TRBD2	TRBV24-1	-	TRBJ2-2
CASSSSRYEQYF	-	TRBV7-9	-	TRBJ2-7
CASTPGREGLEFF	TRBD2	TRBV27	-	TRBJ2-1
CASSGGLNQPQHF	-	TRBV11-2	-	TRBJ1-5
CASGSLGLTVERSYNEQFF	-	TRBV27	-	TRBJ2-1
CASSLIGAYEQYF	-	TRBV5-4	-	TRBJ2-7
CAIRGGLSTYEQYF	-	TRBV10-3	-	TRBJ2-7
CASSIGTGGRKANTEAFF	TRBD1	TRBV19	-	TRBJ1-1
CASSHGTGPSAQHF	TRBD1	TRBV11-2	-	TRBJ1-5
CASSTLPGGSSYEQYF	TRBD2	TRBV5-1	-	TRBJ2-7
CASSTPFEGGTEAFF	-	TRBV19	-	TRBJ1-1
CASSPGQGINQPQHF	TRBD1	TRBV3-1/TRBV3-2	once	TRBJ1-5
CASSHGQGTHTDTQYF	TRBD1	TRBV27	-	TRBJ2-3
CASSIGGRTDTQYF	-	TRBV19	-	TRBJ2-3
CASTLTGPTEAFF	TRBD1	TRBV12-3/TRBV12-4	-	TRBJ1-1
CAWTPGTRHEQFF	-	TRBV30	once	TRBJ2-1
CASSQWTGGNNEQFF	TRBD1	TRBV14	-	TRBJ2-1
CASSSPRDRGPSLWFF	TRBD1	TRBV6-5	-	TRBJ2-1
CASSEFSRNNSPLHF	-	TRBV25-1	-	TRBJ1-6
CASSPYAPGGSGTDTQYF	TRBD1	TRBV18	-	TRBJ2-3
CASSQGRWNEQYF	-	TRBV3-1/TRBV3-2	-	TRBJ2-7
CSATPPGPRDEQYF	-	TRBV29-1	-	TRBJ2-7
CASSPRASGSVYEQYF	TRBD2	TRBV14	-	TRBJ2-7
CASSPTTPLQGTNTEAFF	-	TRBV4-1	-	TRBJ1-1
CATSDTTSEMLNEQFF	TRBD2	TRBV24-1	once	TRBJ2-1
CASSYSSGQEQFF	-	TRBV6-2/TRBV6-3	once	TRBJ2-1
CASSDPGQGAYEQYF	TRBD1	TRBV25-1	-	TRBJ2-7
CASEFGQNTEAFF	-	TRBV2	once	TRBJ1-1
CASSPWLDNEQFF	-	TRBV18	once	TRBJ2-1
CASSVASRSGTEAFF	-	TRBV9	once	TRBJ1-1
CASRLRESSYNEQFF	-	TRBV27	-	TRBJ2-1
CASSKPGLIYNEQFF	TRBD2	TRBV6-2/TRBV6-3	-	TRBJ2-1
CASRKQGGNQPQHF	-	TRBV2	-	TRBJ1-5
CSGTRGETQYF	-	TRBV29-1	-	TRBJ2-5
CASSRILSGSSHNEQFF	TRBD2	TRBV7-9	-	TRBJ2-1
CASSIGVDSGNTIYF	-	TRBV19	-	TRBJ1-3
CAINTDRVYEQYF	TRBD1	TRBV10-3	-	TRBJ2-7
CASSLTTFWTGVSEQYF	TRBD1	TRBV14	-	TRBJ2-7
CASSFLTGNTEAFF	-	TRBV5-5	-	TRBJ1-1
CASSFSAGTHGYTF	-	TRBV28	-	TRBJ1-2
CASSLYRNYGYTF	-	TRBV7-2	-	TRBJ1-2
CASSLERSGDQPQHF	-	TRBV7-9	-	TRBJ1-5
CASSPGIAGVRVEQYF	TRBD2	TRBV5-1	-	TRBJ2-7
CASDHRGGGYNEQFF	TRBD2	TRBV7-9	-	TRBJ2-1
CASSLSLPLNEQFF	-	TRBV11-2	-	TRBJ2-1
CARSRGQLAGVDTQYF	TRBD2	TRBV5-3	-	TRBJ2-3
CASSGLANLNTGELFF	TRBD2	TRBV10-2	once	TRBJ2-2
CASSLSGGGGELFF	-	TRBV3-1/TRBV3-2	-	TRBJ2-2